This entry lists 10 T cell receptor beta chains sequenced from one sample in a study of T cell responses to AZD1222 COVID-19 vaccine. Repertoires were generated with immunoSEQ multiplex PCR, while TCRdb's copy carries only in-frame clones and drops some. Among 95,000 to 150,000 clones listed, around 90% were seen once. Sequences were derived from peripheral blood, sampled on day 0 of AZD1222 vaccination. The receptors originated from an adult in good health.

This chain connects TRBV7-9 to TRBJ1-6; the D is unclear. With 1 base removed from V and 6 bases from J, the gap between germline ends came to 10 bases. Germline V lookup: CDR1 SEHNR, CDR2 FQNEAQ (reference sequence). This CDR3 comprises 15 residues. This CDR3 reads CASSLGGRPNSPLHF. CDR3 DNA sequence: TGTGCCAGCAGCTTAGGCGGGAGACCTAATTCACCCCTCCACTTT. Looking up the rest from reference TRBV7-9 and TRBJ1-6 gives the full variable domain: DTGVSQNPRHKITKRGQNVTFRCDPISEHNRLYWYRQTLGQGPEFLTYFQNEAQLEKSRLLSDRFSAERPKGSFSTLEIQRTEQGDSAMYLCASSLGGRPNSPLHFGNGTRLTVT.

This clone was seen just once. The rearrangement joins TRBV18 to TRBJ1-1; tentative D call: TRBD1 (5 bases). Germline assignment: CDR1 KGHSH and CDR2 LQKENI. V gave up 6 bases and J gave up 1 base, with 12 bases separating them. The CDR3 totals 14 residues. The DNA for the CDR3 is TGTGCCAGCTCTCCCGACAGAAAGAACACTGAAGCTTTCTTT. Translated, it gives CASSPDRKNTEAFF.

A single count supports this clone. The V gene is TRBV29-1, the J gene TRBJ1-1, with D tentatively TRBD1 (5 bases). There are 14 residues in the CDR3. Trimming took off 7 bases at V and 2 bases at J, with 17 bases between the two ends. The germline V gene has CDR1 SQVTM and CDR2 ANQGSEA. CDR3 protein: CSAGGETFNTEAFF. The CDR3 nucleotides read TGCAGCGCGGGGGGGGAGACATTTAACACTGAAGCTTTCTTT.

CDR3 bases: TGTGCTAGTGGTTTGGTACTTGGGACGGCGGGTGAAAAACTGTTTTTT. This sequence encodes CASGLVLGTAGEKLFF. The chain uses TRBV12-5 and TRBJ1-4, with D possibly matching TRBD1 (5 bases). This CDR3 is 16 amino acids long. The V and J ends lost 0 bases and 7 bases respectively, with 15 bases between them. Looked up from germline, CDR1 is LGHNT and CDR2 is FRNRAP.

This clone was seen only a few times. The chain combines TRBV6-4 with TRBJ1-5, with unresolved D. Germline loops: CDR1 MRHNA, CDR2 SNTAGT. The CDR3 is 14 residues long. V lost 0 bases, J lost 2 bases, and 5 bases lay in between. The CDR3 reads CASSDSHGNQPQHF. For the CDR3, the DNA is TGTGCCAGCAGTGACTCCCATGGCAATCAGCCCCAGCATTTT.

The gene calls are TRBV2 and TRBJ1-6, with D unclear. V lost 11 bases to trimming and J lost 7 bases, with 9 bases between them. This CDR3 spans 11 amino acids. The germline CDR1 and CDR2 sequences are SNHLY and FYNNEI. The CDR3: CASSYNSPLHF. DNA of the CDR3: TGTGCCTCCTCTTACAATTCACCCCTCCACTTT.

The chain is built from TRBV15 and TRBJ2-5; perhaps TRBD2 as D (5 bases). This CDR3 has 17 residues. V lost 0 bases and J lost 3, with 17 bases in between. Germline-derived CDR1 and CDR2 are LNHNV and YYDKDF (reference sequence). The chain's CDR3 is CATSRDPEAEKEETQYF. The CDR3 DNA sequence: TGTGCCACCAGCAGAGATCCGGAAGCGGAAAAAGAAGAGACCCAGTACTTC.

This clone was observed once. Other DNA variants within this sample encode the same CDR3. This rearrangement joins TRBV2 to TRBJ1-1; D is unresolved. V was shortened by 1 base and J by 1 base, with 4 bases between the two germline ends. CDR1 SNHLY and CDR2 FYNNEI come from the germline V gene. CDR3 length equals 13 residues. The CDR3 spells CASSEGRNTEAFF. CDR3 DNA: TGTGCCAGCAGTGAAGGCAGGAACACTGAAGCTTTCTTT.

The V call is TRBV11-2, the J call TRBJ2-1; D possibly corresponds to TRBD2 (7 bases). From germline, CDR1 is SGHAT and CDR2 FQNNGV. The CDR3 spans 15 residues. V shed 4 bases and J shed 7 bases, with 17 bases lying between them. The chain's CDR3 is CASSYVGGAGNEQFF. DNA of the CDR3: TGTGCCAGCAGCTATGTAGGGGGGGCGGGTAATGAGCAGTTCTTC.

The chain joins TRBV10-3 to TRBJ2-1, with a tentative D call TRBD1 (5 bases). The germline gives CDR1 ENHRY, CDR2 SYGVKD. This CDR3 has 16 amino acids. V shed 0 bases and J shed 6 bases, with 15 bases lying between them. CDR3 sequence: CAISESFTIRGNEQFF. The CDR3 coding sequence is TGTGCCATCAGTGAGTCGTTCACAATTAGGGGCAATGAGCAGTTCTTC.